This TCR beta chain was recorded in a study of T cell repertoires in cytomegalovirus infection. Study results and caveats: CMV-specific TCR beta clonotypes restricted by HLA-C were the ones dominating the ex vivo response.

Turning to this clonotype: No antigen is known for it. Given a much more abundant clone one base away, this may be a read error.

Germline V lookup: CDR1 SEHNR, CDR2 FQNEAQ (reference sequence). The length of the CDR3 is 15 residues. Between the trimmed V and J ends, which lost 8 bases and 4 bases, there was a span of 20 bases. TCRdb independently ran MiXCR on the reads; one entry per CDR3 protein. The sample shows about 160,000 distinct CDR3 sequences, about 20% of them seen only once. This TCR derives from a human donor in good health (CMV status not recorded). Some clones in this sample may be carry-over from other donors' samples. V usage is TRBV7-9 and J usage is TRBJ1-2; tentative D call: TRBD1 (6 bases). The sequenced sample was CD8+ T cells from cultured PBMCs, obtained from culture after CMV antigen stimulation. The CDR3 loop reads CASGGRDTIPYGYTF. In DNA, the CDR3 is TGTGCCAGCGGCGGCCGGGACACGATTCCCTATGGCTACACCTTC. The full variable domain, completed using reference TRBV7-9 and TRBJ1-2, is DTGVSQNPRHKITKRGQNVTFRCDPISEHNRLYWYRQTLGQGPEFLTYFQNEAQLEKSRLLSDRFSAERPKGSFSTLEIQRTEQGDSAMYLCASGGRDTIPYGYTFGSGTRLTVV.